The rows below give T cell receptor beta chains drawn from one sample of a study of beta chain features in type 1 diabetes. Clones were read by immunoSEQ multiplex PCR, and TCRdb kept only the in-frame ones, dropping some. Of hundreds of thousands of clones listed, approximately 28% are singletons. Sequencing was done on a sample of naive CD4+ T cells from blood. The receptors here all came from a man younger than 35 in good health. Both conserved end residues are trimmed from each CDR3. The size field is filled for only some rows; it gives once, few, many or a size class.

J: TRBJ2-7
size: -
V: TRBV30
CDR3: ATTGYNYEQY

J: TRBJ2-5
size: -
V: TRBV5-1
CDR3: ASSLGPGGQY

J: TRBJ1-5
size: -
V: TRBV7-2
CDR3: ASSVAGTQPQH

J: TRBJ2-3
size: -
V: TRBV14
CDR3: ASSQVTGGGDTQY

J: TRBJ2-7
size: few
V: TRBV20-1
CDR3: SARIDEQY

J: TRBJ2-3
size: -
V: TRBV7-2
CDR3: ASSYTGTSSTDTQY

J: TRBJ2-1
size: -
V: TRBV30
CDR3: AWMAGGHNEQF

J: TRBJ2-7
size: -
V: TRBV28
CDR3: ASSTYSGGHYEQY

J: TRBJ2-1
size: -
V: TRBV7-8
CDR3: ASSLVPQPGVEQF

J: TRBJ1-1
size: few
V: TRBV30
CDR3: AWGPGVNTEAF

J: TRBJ1-2
size: -
V: TRBV30
CDR3: AWTESRFGGYT

J: TRBJ2-2
size: -
V: TRBV28
CDR3: ASSRAPGNTGELF

J: TRBJ2-5
size: few
V: TRBV18
CDR3: ASSPRQETQY

J: TRBJ2-1
size: -
V: TRBV2
CDR3: ASSGLAGGGGEQF

J: TRBJ1-2
size: -
V: TRBV28
CDR3: ASREGTRRSYT

J: TRBJ1-4
size: few
V: TRBV28
CDR3: ASIRDVDEKLF

J: TRBJ2-7
size: -
V: TRBV10-3
CDR3: AISEKQYEQY

J: TRBJ2-7
size: -
V: TRBV28
CDR3: ASSLVQGAYEQY

J: TRBJ2-1
size: -
V: TRBV5-6
CDR3: ASSLVGYEQF

J: TRBJ2-7
size: -
V: TRBV18
CDR3: ASSPSGTGLREQY

J: TRBJ2-7
size: -
V: TRBV9
CDR3: ASSVEVTMGHEQY

J: TRBJ2-7
size: once
V: TRBV2
CDR3: ASSETSGNEQY

J: TRBJ1-2
size: few
V: TRBV4-1
CDR3: ASSQGQPLSNYGYT

J: TRBJ2-4
size: few
V: TRBV7-2
CDR3: ASSFSGGQNIQY

J: TRBJ2-1
size: -
V: TRBV5-1
CDR3: ASSPGASGTNEQF

J: TRBJ2-1
size: -
V: TRBV7-9
CDR3: ASSFLRGYEF

J: TRBJ2-7
size: few
V: TRBV4-3
CDR3: ASSQVGSGTASYEQY

J: TRBJ2-5
size: -
V: TRBV28
CDR3: ASSSGEETQY

J: TRBJ1-2
size: -
V: TRBV14
CDR3: ASSQEFRTGHYGYT

J: TRBJ2-1
size: -
V: TRBV7-2
CDR3: ASGYNEQF

J: TRBJ2-3
size: once
V: TRBV29-1
CDR3: GVGTDTDTQY

J: TRBJ2-1
size: -
V: TRBV15
CDR3: ATSLRVSSYNEQF

J: TRBJ2-3
size: few
V: TRBV29-1
CDR3: SVEESTDTQY

J: TRBJ1-1
size: -
V: TRBV30
CDR3: ARSRGLNTEAF

J: TRBJ1-2
size: -
V: TRBV30
CDR3: AWRAGAGYT

J: TRBJ2-3
size: -
V: TRBV9
CDR3: ASSVAIADTQY

J: TRBJ2-3
size: -
V: TRBV20-1
CDR3: TGRLADTQY

J: TRBJ2-7
size: -
V: TRBV7-9
CDR3: ASSSPLTPAPYEQY